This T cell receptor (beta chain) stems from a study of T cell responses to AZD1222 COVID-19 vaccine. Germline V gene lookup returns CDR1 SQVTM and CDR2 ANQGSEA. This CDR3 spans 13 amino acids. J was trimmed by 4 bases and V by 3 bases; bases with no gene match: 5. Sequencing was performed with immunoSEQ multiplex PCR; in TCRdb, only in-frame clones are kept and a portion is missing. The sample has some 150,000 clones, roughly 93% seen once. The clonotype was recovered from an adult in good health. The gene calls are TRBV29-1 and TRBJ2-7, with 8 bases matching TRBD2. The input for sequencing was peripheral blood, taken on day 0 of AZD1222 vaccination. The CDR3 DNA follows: TGCAGCGTTGAGAGCGGGAGCACGTACGAGCAGTACTTC. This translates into CSVESGSTYEQYF.